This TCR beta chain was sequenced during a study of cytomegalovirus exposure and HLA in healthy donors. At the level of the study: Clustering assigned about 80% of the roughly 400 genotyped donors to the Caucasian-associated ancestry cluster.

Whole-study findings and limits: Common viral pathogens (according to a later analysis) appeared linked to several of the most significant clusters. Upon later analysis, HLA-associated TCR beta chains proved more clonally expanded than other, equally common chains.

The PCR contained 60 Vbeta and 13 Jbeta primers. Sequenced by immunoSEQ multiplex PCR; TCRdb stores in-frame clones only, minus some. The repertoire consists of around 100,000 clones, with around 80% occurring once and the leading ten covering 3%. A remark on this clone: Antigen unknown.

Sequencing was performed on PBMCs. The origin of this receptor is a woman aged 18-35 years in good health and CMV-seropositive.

The CDR3 bases are TGCGCCAGCAGCTCCTCTTTAACGGGAGGCCAAGAGACCCAGTACTTC. Translated, it gives CASSSSLTGGQETQYF. This sequence joins TRBV5-1 and TRBJ2-5; TRBD2 matches at 7 bases. CDR1 is SGHRS, CDR2 YFSETQ, per germline. Trimming cost V 3 bases and J 1 base; bases outside gene matches: 9. This CDR3 region has 16 residues.